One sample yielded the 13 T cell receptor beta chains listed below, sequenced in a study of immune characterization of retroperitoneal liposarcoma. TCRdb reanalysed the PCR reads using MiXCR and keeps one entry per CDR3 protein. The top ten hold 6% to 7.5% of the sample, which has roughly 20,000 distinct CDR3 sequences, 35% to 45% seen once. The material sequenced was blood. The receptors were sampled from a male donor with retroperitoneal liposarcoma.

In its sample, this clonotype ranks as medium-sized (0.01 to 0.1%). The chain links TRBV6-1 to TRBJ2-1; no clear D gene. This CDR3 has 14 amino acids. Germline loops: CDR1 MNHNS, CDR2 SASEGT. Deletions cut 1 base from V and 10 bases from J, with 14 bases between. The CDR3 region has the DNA TGTGCCAGCAGTGAAGAGTACGGAACCTACGAGCAGTTCTTC. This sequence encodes CASSEEYGTYEQFF.

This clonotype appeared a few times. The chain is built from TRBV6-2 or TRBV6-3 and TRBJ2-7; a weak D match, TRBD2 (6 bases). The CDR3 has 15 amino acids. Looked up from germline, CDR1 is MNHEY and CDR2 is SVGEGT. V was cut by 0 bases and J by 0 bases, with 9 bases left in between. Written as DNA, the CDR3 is TGTGCCAGCAGTTACTCGACGGGGGACTCCTACGAGCAGTACTTC. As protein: CASSYSTGDSYEQYF.

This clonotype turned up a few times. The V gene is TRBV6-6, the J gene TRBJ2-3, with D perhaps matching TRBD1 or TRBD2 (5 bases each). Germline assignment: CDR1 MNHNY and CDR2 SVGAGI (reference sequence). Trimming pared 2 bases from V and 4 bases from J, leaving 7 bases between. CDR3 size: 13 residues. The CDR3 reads CASSYGGADTQYF. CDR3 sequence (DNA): TGTGCCAGCAGTTACGGGGGAGCAGATACGCAGTATTTT.

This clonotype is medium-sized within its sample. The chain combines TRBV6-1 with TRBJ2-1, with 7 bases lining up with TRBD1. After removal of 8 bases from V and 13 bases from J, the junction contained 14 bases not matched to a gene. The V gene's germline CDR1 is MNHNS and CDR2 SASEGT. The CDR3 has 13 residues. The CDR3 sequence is CASVWTGRETQFF. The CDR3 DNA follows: TGTGCCAGCGTCTGGACAGGACGAGAGACCCAGTTCTTC.

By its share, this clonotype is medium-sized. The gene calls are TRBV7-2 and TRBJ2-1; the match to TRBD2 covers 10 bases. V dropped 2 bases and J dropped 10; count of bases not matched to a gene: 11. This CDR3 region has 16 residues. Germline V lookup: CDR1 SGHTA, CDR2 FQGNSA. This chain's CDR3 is CASSLKGGTSDYEQFF. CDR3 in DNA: TGTGCCAGCAGCTTAAAGGGAGGGACTAGCGACTACGAGCAGTTCTTC. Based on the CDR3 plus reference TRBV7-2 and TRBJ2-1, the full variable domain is GAGVSQSPSNKVTEKGKDVELRCDPISGHTALYWYRQSLGQGLEFLIYFQGNSAPDKSGLPSDRFSAERTGGSVSTLTIQRTQQEDSAVYLCASSLKGGTSDYEQFFGPGTRLTVL.

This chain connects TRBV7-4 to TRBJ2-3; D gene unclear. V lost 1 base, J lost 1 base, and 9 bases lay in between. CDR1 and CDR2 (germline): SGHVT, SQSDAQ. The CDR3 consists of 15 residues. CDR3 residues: CASSLGVLGTDTQYF. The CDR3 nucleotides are TGTGCCAGCAGCTTAGGGGTGCTGGGCACAGATACGCAGTATTTT.

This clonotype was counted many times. CDR3: CASSFHSEQFF. CDR3 coding DNA: TGTGCCAGCAGTTTTCATAGTGAGCAGTTCTTC. This chain connects TRBV27 to TRBJ2-1; D gene ambiguous. Trimming shortened V by 3 bases and J by 9 bases, and 6 bases separated the two germline ends. The CDR3 is 11 residues long. The V gene's germline CDR1 is MNHEY and CDR2 SMNVEV (reference sequence).

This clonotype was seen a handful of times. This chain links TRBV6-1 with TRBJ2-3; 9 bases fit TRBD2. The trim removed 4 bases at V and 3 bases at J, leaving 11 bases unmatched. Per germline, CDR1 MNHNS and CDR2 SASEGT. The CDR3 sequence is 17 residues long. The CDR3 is CASSGVLRGGYTDTQYF. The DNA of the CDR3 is TGTGCCAGCAGTGGGGTCCTGCGGGGGGGCTATACAGATACGCAGTATTTT.

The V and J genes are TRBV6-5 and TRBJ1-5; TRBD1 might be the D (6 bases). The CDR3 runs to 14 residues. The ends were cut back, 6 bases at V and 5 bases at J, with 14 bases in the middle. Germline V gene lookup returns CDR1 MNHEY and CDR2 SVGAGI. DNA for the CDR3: TGTGCCAGCAGAAAGGGGGACGGAGATCAGCCCCAGCATTTT. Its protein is CASRKGDGDQPQHF.

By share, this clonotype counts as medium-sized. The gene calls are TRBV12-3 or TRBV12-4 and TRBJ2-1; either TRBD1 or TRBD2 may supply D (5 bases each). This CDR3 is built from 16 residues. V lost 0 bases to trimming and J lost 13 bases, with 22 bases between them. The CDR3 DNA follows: TGTGCCAGCAGTTTAGCCCCCGGGGCCGGTGGAGAGACCCAGTTCTTC. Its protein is CASSLAPGAGGETQFF.

The CDR3 sequence: CASSWGTQRRGYTF. The CDR3 DNA follows: TGTGCCAGCAGCTGGGGGACTCAGCGAAGGGGCTACACCTTC. This chain links TRBV7-8 with TRBJ1-2, with D possibly being TRBD1 (5 bases). The germline V and J ends were trimmed by 4 bases and 8 bases, with 17 bases remaining between them. The CDR3 spans 14 residues. CDR1 is SGHVS and CDR2 is FQNEAQ in the germline V gene.

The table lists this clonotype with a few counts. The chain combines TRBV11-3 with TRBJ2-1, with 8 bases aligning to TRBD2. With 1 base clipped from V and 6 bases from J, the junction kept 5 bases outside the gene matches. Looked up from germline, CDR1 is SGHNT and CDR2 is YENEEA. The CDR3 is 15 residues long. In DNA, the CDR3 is TGTGCCAGCAGCTTAGTCCTCCTAGCGGGCAATGAGCAGTTCTTC. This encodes CASSLVLLAGNEQFF.

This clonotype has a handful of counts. CDR3 in amino acids: CASSRGTSWTQYF. As DNA, the CDR3 is TGTGCCAGCAGCCGAGGGACTAGCTGGACCCAGTACTTC. This chain links TRBV11-3 with TRBJ2-5; 9 bases fit TRBD2. This CDR3 is 13 amino acids long. Trimming at V came to 5 bases and at J to 7 bases, leaving 5 bases not matched to a gene. The germline V gene encodes CDR1 SGHNT and CDR2 YENEEA.